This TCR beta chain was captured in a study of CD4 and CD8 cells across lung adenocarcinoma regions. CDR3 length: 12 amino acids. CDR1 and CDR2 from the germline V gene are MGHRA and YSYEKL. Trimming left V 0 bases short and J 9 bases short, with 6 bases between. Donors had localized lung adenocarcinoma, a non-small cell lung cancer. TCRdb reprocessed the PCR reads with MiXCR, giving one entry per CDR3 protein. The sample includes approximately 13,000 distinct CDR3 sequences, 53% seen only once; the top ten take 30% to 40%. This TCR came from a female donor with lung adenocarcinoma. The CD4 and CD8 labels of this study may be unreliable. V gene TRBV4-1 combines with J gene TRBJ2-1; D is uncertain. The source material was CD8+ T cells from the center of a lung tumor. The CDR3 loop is CASSQDPGEQFF. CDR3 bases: TGCGCCAGCAGCCAAGATCCGGGTGAGCAGTTCTTC.